This TCR beta chain was documented in a study of blood T cell repertoires in COVID-19. Overall study: Nucleic acid was either cDNA or gDNA, and it came from T cells, B-cell-depleted T cells, or PBMCs.

Clones were sequenced by immunoSEQ multiplex PCR, and TCRdb holds only the in-frame ones, with some missing. The table shows under 90,000 clones, with roughly three quarters occurring only once. There are a few counts of this clone. Germline V gene sequence: CDR1 SGHRS, CDR2 YFSETQ. This CDR3 has 14 amino acids. The germline V and J ends were trimmed by 0 bases and 5 bases, with 6 bases remaining between them. Sequencing used peripheral blood. This rearrangement joins TRBV5-1 to TRBJ1-6; the D gene is possibly TRBD1 (5 bases). This receptor was taken from a human donor in a cohort sampled during active COVID-19. Here the CDR3 reads CASSLGRDNSPLHF. In nucleotides, the CDR3 is TGCGCCAGCAGCTTGGGCAGGGATAATTCACCCCTCCACTTT. The variable domain in full, with the rest retrieved from reference TRBV5-1 and TRBJ1-6, is KAGVTQTPRYLIKTRGQQVTLSCSPISGHRSVSWYQQTPGQGLQFLFEYFSETQRNKGNFPGRFSGRQFSNSRSEMNVSTLELGDSALYLCASSLGRDNSPLHFGNGTRLTVT.